This TCR beta chain was identified during a study of cytomegalovirus exposure and HLA in healthy donors. Study results and limitations: Researchers reported in a later analysis that a missense DCLRE1C variant was tied to TCR beta V- and J-gene trimming. Among the sequence variants, a highly shared cluster was likely an artifact of sequencing. Most TCR sequences were uncommon, yet certain public TCRs appeared in many donors.

Trimming left V 5 bases short and J 10 bases short, with 15 bases between. Germline values: CDR1 SEHNR, CDR2 FQNEAQ (reference sequence). The CDR3 contains 12 residues. With 60 Vbeta and 13 Jbeta primers, the PCR was carried out. Clones were read by immunoSEQ multiplex PCR, and TCRdb kept only the in-frame ones, dropping some. The sample contains 150,000 or so clones, roughly three quarters of which appear only once. This clone was seen once. Antigen specificity is unknown. Material for sequencing was PBMCs. This receptor was identified in a man under 40 in good health and CMV-seropositive. The gene calls are TRBV7-9 and TRBJ2-7; D is possibly TRBD1 (6 bases). Here the CDR3 reads CASSVWTEGQYF. The CDR3 region has the DNA TGTGCCAGCAGCGTATGGACAGAGGGCCAGTACTTC.